The 11 T cell receptor beta chains presented below share a single source sample, sequenced in a study of shared clonotypes between healthy human individuals. The data were produced by immunoSEQ multiplex PCR, yet TCRdb's version contains in-frame clones alone and is incomplete. Altogether roughly 2,000,000 clones are present, roughly 95% being singletons, with the ten largest covering approximately 1.2%. CD45RO negativity and positive selection for CCR7 defined naive CD8 cells, a population that excluded terminally differentiated effector memory CD45RA+ cells. The source material was naive CD8+ T cells sorted from blood. Receptors originate from a man between 18 and 29 years old in good health.

This chain connects TRBV7-9 to TRBJ2-7; D is possibly TRBD2 (7 bases). CDR1 is SEHNR and CDR2 is FQNEAQ in the germline V gene (reference sequence). V lost 5 bases to trimming and J lost 4 bases, with 21 bases between them. The CDR3 loop spans 16 amino acids. The CDR3 sequence is CASSPDPGGARYEQYF. CDR3 DNA: TGTGCCAGCAGCCCTGATCCTGGGGGGGCGCGTTACGAGCAGTACTTC.

The chain recombines TRBV27 with TRBJ2-7; D is unresolved. Germline loops: CDR1 MNHEY, CDR2 SMNVEV (reference sequence). V lost 8 bases to trimming and J lost 2 bases, with 1 base between them. The CDR3 contains 9 residues. The CDR3 loop is CASPYEQYF. CDR3 bases: TGTGCCAGCCCCTACGAGCAGTACTTC.

This clone was observed a single time. The V and J genes are TRBV6-1 and TRBJ2-3; unclear D gene. Trimming removed 4 bases from V and 0 bases from J, with 17 bases in between. Germline CDR1 MNHNS, CDR2 SASEGT. The CDR3 has 17 amino acids. CDR3 region: CASSVLSFSPSTDTQYF. The CDR3 DNA reads as TGTGCCAGCAGTGTACTTAGCTTCAGTCCTAGCACAGATACGCAGTATTTT.

This clone is a singleton in its sample. This chain links TRBV10-1 with TRBJ1-3; D remains unclear. Per germline, CDR1 WNHNN and CDR2 SYGVQD (reference sequence). CDR3 size: 18 residues. V shed 8 bases and J shed 0 bases, with 23 bases lying between them. CDR3 bases: TGCGCCAGCCGATGGGTCCTCCCGAGGAGCCCCTCTGGAAACACCATATATTTT. It codes for CASRWVLPRSPSGNTIYF.

A remark on this clone: An end of the junction differs from the germline gene, which may be a read error. The genes are TRBV7-7 and TRBJ2-3, with D possibly being TRBD1 or TRBD2 (5 bases each). The length of the CDR3 is 14 residues. Germline assignment: CDR1 SSHAT and CDR2 FNYEAQ (reference sequence). For the CDR3, the DNA is TGTGCTAGCAGCTACGACGGGGCCACAGATACGCAGTATTTT. Its protein product is CASSYDGATDTQYF.

The rearrangement uses TRBV6-5 and TRBJ2-4, with D tentatively TRBD2 (6 bases). The CDR3 spans 16 residues. The germline V gene encodes CDR1 MNHEY and CDR2 SVGAGI. With 2 bases removed from V and 4 bases from J, the gap between germline ends came to 15 bases. The CDR3 region is CASSYGLWGEKNIQYF. The CDR3 DNA sequence: TGTGCCAGCAGTTACGGGTTATGGGGGGAGAAAAACATTCAGTACTTC.

The V gene is TRBV27, the J gene TRBJ1-5; no firm D call. The germline V gene has CDR1 MNHEY and CDR2 SMNVEV (reference sequence). V was trimmed by 3 bases and J by 5 bases, leaving 14 bases between them. This CDR3 comprises 15 residues. CDR3 amino acids: CASSFHGGLDQPQHF. For the CDR3, the DNA is TGTGCCAGCAGTTTTCATGGTGGGTTGGATCAGCCCCAGCATTTT.

The rearrangement joins TRBV7-3 to TRBJ2-3; 13 nucleotides line up with TRBD2. Per the germline V gene, CDR1 is SGHTA and CDR2 is FQGTGA. The CDR3 contains 16 residues. Trimming removed 0 bases from V and 6 bases from J; junction bases left unmatched: 3. The DNA for the CDR3 is TGTGCCAGCAGCTTAACTCCGGGACTAGCGGGGGATACGCAGTATTTT. Residues: CASSLTPGLAGDTQYF. The full variable domain, its missing parts supplied by reference TRBV7-3 and TRBJ2-3, is GAGVSQTPSNKVTEKGKYVELRCDPISGHTALYWYRQSLGQGPEFLIYFQGTGAADDSGLPNDRFFAVRPEGSVSTLKIQRTERGDSAVYLCASSLTPGLAGDTQYFGPGTRLTVL.

This clone has a single count. V usage is TRBV9 and J usage is TRBJ1-2; 12 bases map to TRBD1. The CDR3 extends over 16 amino acids. J lost 6 bases, V lost 2 bases, and 8 bases had no gene match. The germline gives CDR1 SGDLS, CDR2 YYNGEE. This CDR3 is CASSVTGTGGWDGYTF. The CDR3 bases are TGTGCCAGCAGCGTGACCGGGACAGGGGGCTGGGATGGCTACACCTTC.

The chain joins TRBV7-9 to TRBJ1-1; D gene ambiguous. The germline V gene encodes CDR1 SEHNR and CDR2 FQNEAQ (reference sequence). V dropped 7 bases and J dropped 1 base, with 10 bases sitting between them. The CDR3 has 13 residues. As DNA, the CDR3 is TGTGCCAGCATAATACCTCCGAACACTGAAGCTTTCTTT. Encoded protein: CASIIPPNTEAFF.

This chain connects TRBV2 to TRBJ1-4; TRBD1 matches at 9 bases. The CDR3 runs to 13 residues. V gave up 6 bases and J gave up 5 bases; unmatched junction bases: 1. The germline V gene has CDR1 SNHLY and CDR2 FYNNEI. The chain's CDR3 is CASRQGANEKLFF. The CDR3 nucleotides are TGTGCCAGCAGACAGGGGGCAAATGAAAAACTGTTTTTT.